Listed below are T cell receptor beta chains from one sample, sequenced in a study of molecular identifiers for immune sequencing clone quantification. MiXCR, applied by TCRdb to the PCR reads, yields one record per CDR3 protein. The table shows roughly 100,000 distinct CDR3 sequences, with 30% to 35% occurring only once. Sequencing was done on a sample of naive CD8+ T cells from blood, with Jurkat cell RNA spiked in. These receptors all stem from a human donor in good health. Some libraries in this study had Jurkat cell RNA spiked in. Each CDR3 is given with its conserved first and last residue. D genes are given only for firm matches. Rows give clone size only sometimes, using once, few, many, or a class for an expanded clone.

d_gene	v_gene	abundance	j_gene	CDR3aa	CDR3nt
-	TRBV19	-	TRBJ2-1	CASSTPMTGNEQFF	TGTGCCAGTAGTACCCCCATGACCGGTAATGAGCAGTTCTTC
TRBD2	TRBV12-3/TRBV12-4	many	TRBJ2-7	CASSWTSGYEQYF	TGTGCCAGCAGTTGGACTAGCGGGTACGAGCAGTACTTC
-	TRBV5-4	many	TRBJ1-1	CASSLQNTEAFF	TGTGCCAGCAGCTTGCAGAACACTGAAGCTTTCTTT
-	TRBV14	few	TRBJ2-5	CASSRWRGETQYF	TGTGCCAGCAGCCGGTGGAGAGGAGAGACCCAGTACTTC
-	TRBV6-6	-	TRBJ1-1	CASSPGLEAFF	TGTGCCAGCAGTCCTGGACTTGAAGCTTTCTTT
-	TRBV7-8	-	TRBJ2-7	CASSLGAGARGSYEQYF	TGTGCCAGCAGCTTGGGAGCAGGGGCCCGAGGCTCCTACGAGCAGTACTTC
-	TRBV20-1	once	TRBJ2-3	CSARMGVSTDTQYF	TGCAGTGCTAGGATGGGGGTGAGCACAGATACGCAGTATTTT
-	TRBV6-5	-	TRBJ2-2	CASSSTGNTGELFF	TGTGCCAGCAGTTCGACTGGGAACACCGGGGAGCTGTTTTTT
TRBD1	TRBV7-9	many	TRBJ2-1	CASSPGTGAGYNEQFF	TGTGCCAGCAGCCCCGGGACAGGGGCCGGGTACAATGAGCAGTTCTTC
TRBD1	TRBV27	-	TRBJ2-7	CASRSGQGAGFEQYF	TGTGCCAGCAGGTCCGGACAGGGGGCTGGATTCGAGCAGTACTTC
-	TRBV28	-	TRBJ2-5	CASSLHPTGRGWETQYF	TGTGCCAGCAGCCTTCACCCGACAGGTCGGGGGTGGGAAACCCAGTACTTC
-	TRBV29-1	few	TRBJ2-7	CSVEARAGGEQYF	TGCAGCGTTGAAGCCCGGGCAGGTGGAGAGCAGTACTTC
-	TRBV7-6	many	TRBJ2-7	CASSLADRDYEQYF	TGTGCCAGCAGCTTAGCGGACCGGGACTACGAGCAGTACTTC
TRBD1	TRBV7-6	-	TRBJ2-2	CASRDRVYTGELFF	TGTGCCAGCAGGGACAGGGTATACACCGGGGAGCTGTTTTTT
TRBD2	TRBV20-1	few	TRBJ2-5	CSAEHRTSGRVETQYF	TGCAGTGCCGAACATAGGACTAGCGGGAGGGTGGAGACCCAGTACTTC
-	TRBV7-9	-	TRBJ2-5	CASSLGGPGQETQYF	TGTGCCAGCAGCTTAGGAGGACCAGGCCAAGAGACCCAGTACTTC
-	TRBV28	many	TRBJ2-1	CASSLGVVSSYNEQFF	TGTGCCAGCAGTTTGGGCGTCGTAAGCTCCTACAATGAGCAGTTCTTC
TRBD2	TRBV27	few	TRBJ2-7	CASSFGGSSYEQYF	TGTGCCAGCAGTTTCGGCGGGAGCTCCTACGAGCAGTACTTC
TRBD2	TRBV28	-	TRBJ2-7	CASSLTPGLAPLPVHEQYF	TGTGCCAGCAGTTTAACCCCCGGACTAGCCCCTCTTCCAGTTCACGAGCAGTACTTC
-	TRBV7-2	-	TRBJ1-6	CASSLGGGPLHF	TGTGCCAGCAGCTTAGGAGGGGGTCCCCTCCACTTT
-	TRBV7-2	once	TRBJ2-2	CASSPITGELIF	TGTGCCAGCAGCCCTATCACCGGGGAGCTGATTTTT
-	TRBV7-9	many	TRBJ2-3	CASSFWITDTQYF	TGTGCCAGCAGCTTTTGGATCACAGATACGCAGTATTTT
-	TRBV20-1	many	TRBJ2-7	CSARRGSYEQYF	TGCAGTGCTAGGAGGGGCAGCTACGAGCAGTACTTC
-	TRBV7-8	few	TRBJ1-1	CASSFGVSGTEAFF	TGTGCCAGCAGCTTTGGGGTCAGCGGGACTGAAGCTTTCTTT
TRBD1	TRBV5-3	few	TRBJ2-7	CASSTGQGISEQYF	TGTGCCAGCAGCACCGGACAGGGTATCTCCGAGCAGTACTTC
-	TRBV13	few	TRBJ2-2	CASSSRVSSGTGELFF	TGTGCCAGCAGCTCTAGAGTCTCCTCGGGCACCGGGGAGCTGTTTTTT
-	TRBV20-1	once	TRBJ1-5	CSATPDPGQIQPQHF	TGCAGTGCCACCCCCGACCCAGGCCAAATTCAGCCCCAGCATTTT
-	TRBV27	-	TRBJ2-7	CASSAAGVQYEQYF	TGTGCCAGCAGTGCAGCAGGGGTTCAGTACGAGCAGTACTTC
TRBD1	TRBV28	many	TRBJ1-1	CASSYRGLRTEAFF	TGTGCCAGCAGCTACAGGGGGCTGAGGACTGAAGCTTTCTTT
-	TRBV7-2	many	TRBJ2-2	CASRDGTKPNTGELFF	TGTGCCAGCAGGGATGGGACAAAACCGAACACCGGGGAGCTGTTTTTT
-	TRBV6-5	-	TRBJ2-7	CATENDYEQYF	TGTGCCACCGAGAATGATTACGAGCAGTACTTC
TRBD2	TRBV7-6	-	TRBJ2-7	CASSLVQGASGRYEQYF	TGTGCCAGCAGCTTAGTCCAAGGGGCTAGCGGGAGGTACGAGCAGTACTTC
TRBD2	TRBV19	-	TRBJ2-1	CASSIALAGEQFF	TGTGCCAGTAGTATCGCACTAGCGGGGGAGCAGTTCTTC
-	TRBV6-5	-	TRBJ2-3	CASSYFATIRTDTQYF	TGTGCCAGCAGTTACTTTGCGACTATCCGCACAGATACGCAGTATTTT
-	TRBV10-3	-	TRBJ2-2	CAISESGNTGELFF	TGTGCCATCAGTGAGTCGGGAAACACCGGGGAGCTGTTTTTT
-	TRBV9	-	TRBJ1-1	CASSVWMNTEAFF	TGTGCCAGCAGCGTATGGATGAACACTGAAGCTTTCTTT
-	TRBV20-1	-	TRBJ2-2	CSANPYRVLNTGELLF	TGCAGTGCTAATCCTTATCGGGTCCTGAACACCGGGGAGCTGTTATTT
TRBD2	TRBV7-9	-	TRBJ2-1	CASSLVIAGNEQFF	TGTGCCAGCAGCTTAGTCATAGCGGGCAATGAGCAGTTCTTC
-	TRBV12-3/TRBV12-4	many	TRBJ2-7	CASSLSRSDYEQYF	TGTGCCAGCAGTTTAAGCAGGAGTGACTACGAGCAGTACTTC
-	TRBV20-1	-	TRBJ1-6	CSVTRPPAQVADPPLHF	TGCAGCGTCACTCGGCCGCCAGCGCAAGTTGCAGATCCACCCCTCCACTTT
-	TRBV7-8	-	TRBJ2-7	CASSLGVDRLSYEQYF	TGTGCCAGCAGCTTAGGGGTTGACAGGCTCTCCTACGAGCAGTACTTC
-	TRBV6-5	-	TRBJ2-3	CASSPTRAVTDTQYF	TGTGCCAGCAGCCCTACTAGGGCAGTCACAGATACGCAGTATTTT
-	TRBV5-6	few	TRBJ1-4	CASSLGYSDEKLFF	TGTGCCAGCAGCTTGGGGTATTCTGATGAAAAACTGTTTTTT
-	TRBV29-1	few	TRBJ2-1	CSVESARKGNEQFF	TGCAGCGTTGAATCCGCGCGTAAGGGCAATGAGCAGTTCTTC
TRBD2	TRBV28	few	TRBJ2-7	CASSLNLAGGSYEQYF	TGTGCCAGCAGTTTAAATCTAGCGGGGGGCTCCTACGAGCAGTACTTC
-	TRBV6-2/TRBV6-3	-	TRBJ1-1	CASSHLSMNTEAFF	TGTGCCAGCAGCCATCTTTCCATGAACACTGAAGCTTTCTTT
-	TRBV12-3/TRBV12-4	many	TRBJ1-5	CASSPGGGNQPQHF	TGTGCCAGCAGTCCCGGGGGAGGCAATCAGCCCCAGCATTTT
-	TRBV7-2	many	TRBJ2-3	CASSFPPGERVYTDTQYF	TGTGCCAGCAGCTTCCCGCCTGGGGAGCGGGTGTACACAGATACGCAGTATTTT
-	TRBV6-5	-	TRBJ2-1	CASSTTNNEQFF	TGTGCCAGCAGTACGACTAACAATGAGCAGTTCTTC
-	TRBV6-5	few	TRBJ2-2	CASSYSAGSPTGELFF	TGTGCCAGCAGTTACTCCGCCGGGAGCCCTACCGGGGAGCTGTTTTTT
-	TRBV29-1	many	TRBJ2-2	CSVVWTGELFF	TGCAGCGTTGTGTGGACCGGGGAGCTGTTTTTT
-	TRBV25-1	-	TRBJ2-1	CASSALHIEQFF	TGTGCCAGCAGTGCTTTACACATTGAGCAGTTCTTC
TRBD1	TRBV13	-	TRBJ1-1	CASSATGGGTEAFF	TGTGCCAGCAGCGCGACAGGGGGCGGCACTGAAGCTTTCTTT